The rows below give T cell receptor beta chains drawn from one sample of a study of blood T cell repertoires in COVID-19. TCRdb's copy holds only in-frame clones and misses some; the assay was immunoSEQ multiplex PCR. The sample has tens of thousands of clones, over 65% seen once. The sequenced material came from peripheral blood. These receptors originate from a human donor in a cohort sampled during active COVID-19. The CDR3 runs from the conserved cysteine through the conserved F or W. The order of the fields is D gene, V gene, clone size, J gene, CDR3 protein, CDR3 DNA. D genes are given only for firm matches. Clone size is given for some rows only: seen once, a few or many times, or a class if the clone is expanded.

>TRBD1|TRBV7-2|.|TRBJ1-1
CASSRQGQGMNTEAFF
TGTGCCAGCAGTCGCCAAGGACAGGGGATGAACACTGAAGCTTTCTTT
>TRBD1|TRBV11-2|.|TRBJ2-7
CASRAGTGGSRYEQYF
TGTGCCAGCAGAGCCGGGACAGGGGGAAGTCGCTACGAGCAGTACTTC
>.|TRBV3-1/TRBV3-2|.|TRBJ2-3
CASSNPPGGRTDTQYF
TGTGCCAGCAGCAACCCCCCCGGCGGTAGAACAGATACGCAGTATTTT
>.|TRBV5-1|.|TRBJ1-3
CASRAQGNTIYF
TGCGCCAGCAGGGCCCAGGGAAACACCATATATTTT
>TRBD1|TRBV2|.|TRBJ1-5
CASRPGQGNQPQHF
TGTGCCAGCAGACCCGGACAGGGAAATCAGCCCCAGCATTTT
>.|TRBV6-5|.|TRBJ1-1
CASNGQRGTEAFF
TGTGCCAGCAACGGACAGAGGGGCACTGAAGCTTTCTTT
>TRBD1|TRBV2|.|TRBJ2-7
CASKDRDSSYEQYF
TGTGCCAGCAAAGACAGGGACAGCTCCTACGAGCAGTACTTC
>TRBD2|TRBV11-2|.|TRBJ2-7
CASSATGTSGDYEQYF
TGTGCCAGCAGCGCTACCGGGACTAGCGGGGACTACGAGCAGTACTTC
>TRBD1|TRBV5-1|.|TRBJ1-1
CASSLSTGPVAEAFF
TGCGCCAGCAGCTTGTCGACAGGGCCCGTAGCTGAAGCTTTCTTT
>.|TRBV11-2|few|TRBJ1-3
CASSSLRRGGNTIYF
TGTGCCAGCAGCTCGCTTAGGAGGGGTGGAAACACCATATATTTT
>.|TRBV7-3|.|TRBJ1-6
CASSPQTDSTDNSPLHF
TGTGCCAGCAGCCCACAGACGGACTCTACGGATAATTCACCCCTCCACTTT
>.|TRBV27|few|TRBJ1-5
CASSLSYRTINQPQHF
TGTGCCAGCAGTTTATCGTACCGGACAATCAATCAGCCCCAGCATTTT
>.|TRBV9|.|TRBJ1-1
CASSVALADTEAFF
TGTGCCAGCAGCGTAGCCTTAGCGGACACGGAAGCTTTCTTT
>TRBD1|TRBV6-5|.|TRBJ2-4
CASSSYTGGRDIQYF
TGTGCCAGCAGTTCGTATACAGGGGGGAGAGACATTCAGTACTTC
>.|TRBV14|few|TRBJ1-5
CASSLEFGQPQHF
TGTGCCAGCAGCCTTGAATTCGGTCAGCCCCAGCATTTT
>.|TRBV2|.|TRBJ2-1
CASSLPGFPQDEQFF
TGTGCCAGCAGTCTCCCGGGGTTCCCCCAGGATGAGCAGTTCTTC
>TRBD2|TRBV6-6|few|TRBJ2-7
CASSLWGGEQYF
TGTGCCAGCAGCCTCTGGGGGGGCGAGCAGTACTTC
>TRBD2|TRBV9|.|TRBJ2-2
CASTGLASLSGELFF
TGTGCCAGCACGGGACTAGCCTCCCTCAGCGGGGAGCTGTTTTTT
>.|TRBV24-1|.|TRBJ1-5
CATSDSGSGSNQPQHF
TGTGCCACCAGTGATTCCGGCAGCGGTAGCAATCAGCCCCAGCATTTT
>.|TRBV2|once|TRBJ2-7
CASSEGTPPLYEQYF
TGTGCCAGCAGTGAGGGGACTCCGCCCTTATACGAGCAGTACTTC
>.|TRBV5-1|once|TRBJ2-2
CASSLEPLGNTGELFF
TGCGCCAGCAGCTTGGAGCCCCTCGGGAACACCGGGGAGCTGTTTTTT
>.|TRBV24-1|.|TRBJ2-7
CATSEGHPYEQYF
TGTGCCACCAGTGAGGGACATCCCTACGAGCAGTACTTC
>.|TRBV28|.|TRBJ2-3
CAVGLAYADTQYF
TGTGCCGTCGGTTTAGCTTACGCAGATACGCAGTATTTT
>.|TRBV7-2|.|TRBJ1-5
CASSFLEGRQPQHF
TGTGCCAGCAGCTTTTTGGAGGGACGGCAGCCCCAGCATTTT
>TRBD2|TRBV7-6|.|TRBJ2-5
CASISALPGTIGETQYF
TGTGCCAGCATCTCTGCCCTCCCGGGGACTATTGGGGAGACCCAGTACTTC
>.|TRBV27|.|TRBJ1-6
CASSLRETDSPLHF
TGTGCCAGCAGTTTGAGGGAAACGGATTCACCCCTCCACTTT
>TRBD1|TRBV3-1/TRBV3-2|.|TRBJ2-1
CASSQQTGGNEQFF
TGTGCCAGCAGCCAACAAACAGGGGGGAATGAGCAGTTCTTC